A selection of T cell receptor beta chains follows, all from one sample in a study of T cells in Graves' hyperthyroidism and ophthalmopathy. TCRdb itself ran the multiplex PCR reads through MiXCR, one entry per CDR3 protein. The sample holds around 520,000 distinct CDR3 sequences; around 15% are singletons and the top ten take roughly 14%. Sequencing used blood. These receptors were obtained from a middle-aged woman with Graves' hyperthyroidism. CDR3s include the opening cysteine and the closing phenylalanine or tryptophan. D genes are given only for firm matches. Clone size is given for some rows only: seen once, a few or many times, or a class if the clone is expanded.

D: TRBD2; V: TRBV27; J: TRBJ2-7; size: many; CDR3: CASSLTGAGENEQYF; DNA: TGTGCCAGCAGTTTAACTGGAGCGGGAGAGAACGAGCAGTACTTC
D: .; V: TRBV12-3/TRBV12-4; J: TRBJ2-5; size: .; CDR3: CASSPTQESQETQYF; DNA: TGTGCCAGCAGTCCGACCCAAGAATCCCAAGAGACCCAGTACTTC
D: .; V: TRBV30; J: TRBJ1-1; size: many; CDR3: CAWSGQLGTEAFF; DNA: TGTGCCTGGAGTGGACAGTTGGGGACTGAAGCTTTCTTT
D: TRBD2; V: TRBV11-1; J: TRBJ2-7; size: many; CDR3: CASTGGAYEQYF; DNA: TGTGCCAGCACCGGGGGGGCCTACGAGCAGTACTTC
D: .; V: TRBV5-8; J: TRBJ1-1; size: many; CDR3: CASRPGSYTEAFF; DNA: TGTGCCAGCAGACCCGGGTCGTACACTGAAGCTTTCTTT
D: TRBD1; V: TRBV7-3; J: TRBJ2-1; size: .; CDR3: CASSLITGTGRNEQFF; DNA: TGTGCCAGCAGCTTAATAACAGGGACAGGGAGGAATGAGCAGTTCTTC
D: .; V: TRBV27; J: TRBJ1-6; size: .; CDR3: CASSLMSRTRGGSPLHF; DNA: TGTGCCAGCAGTTTAATGTCGAGGACCAGGGGAGGGTCACCCCTCCACTTT
D: .; V: TRBV29-1; J: TRBJ1-2; size: .; CDR3: CSVGGGQLYGYTF; DNA: TGCAGCGTTGGAGGAGGACAGCTTTATGGCTACACCTTC
D: TRBD1; V: TRBV27; J: TRBJ1-2; size: few; CDR3: CASQTGKYGYTF; DNA: TGTGCCAGCCAGACAGGGAAGTATGGCTACACCTTC
D: .; V: TRBV4-2; J: TRBJ2-2; size: .; CDR3: CASSLQLFQDSNTGELFF; DNA: TGTGCCAGCAGCCTCCAGCTTTTTCAGGACTCGAACACCGGGGAGCTGTTTTTT
D: TRBD1; V: TRBV29-1; J: TRBJ1-3; size: .; CDR3: CSVEHRDSLNTIYF; DNA: TGCAGCGTTGAACATCGGGACAGCCTAAACACCATATATTTT
D: .; V: TRBV10-2; J: TRBJ1-3; size: .; CDR3: CASSAPGGNTIYF; DNA: TGCGCCAGCAGTGCCCCGGGCGGAAACACCATATATTTT
D: .; V: TRBV14; J: TRBJ1-3; size: .; CDR3: CARSATLLSGNTIYF; DNA: TGTGCCAGGAGCGCGACTCTCCTCTCTGGAAACACCATATATTTT
D: .; V: TRBV5-5; J: TRBJ1-1; size: .; CDR3: CASSFEGYTEAFF; DNA: TGTGCCAGCAGCTTCGAGGGTTACACTGAAGCTTTCTTT
D: .; V: TRBV18; J: TRBJ1-3; size: .; CDR3: CASSQSDQSGNTIYF; DNA: TGTGCCAGCTCACAATCGGACCAGTCTGGAAACACCATATATTTT
D: TRBD1; V: TRBV12-3/TRBV12-4; J: TRBJ2-3; size: many; CDR3: CASSRTGGYTDTQYF; DNA: TGTGCCAGCAGCAGGACAGGGGGGTACACGGATACGCAGTATTTT
D: .; V: TRBV19; J: TRBJ2-1; size: many; CDR3: CASSRADLFNYNEQFF; DNA: TGTGCCAGTAGTAGGGCAGACCTTTTTAACTACAATGAGCAGTTCTTC
D: .; V: TRBV5-1; J: TRBJ2-6; size: many; CDR3: CASSWGRSSGANVLTF; DNA: TGCGCCAGCAGCTGGGGACGGTCCTCTGGGGCCAACGTCCTGACTTTC
D: .; V: TRBV3-1; J: TRBJ2-2; size: many; CDR3: CASSLLVGQRTGELFF; DNA: TGTGCCAGCAGCCTCCTCGTTGGACAGCGCACCGGGGAGCTGTTTTTT
D: TRBD2; V: TRBV6-5; J: TRBJ2-3; size: few; CDR3: CASSYSIGTSDTQYF; DNA: TGTGCCAGCAGTTACTCGATCGGGACTAGCGATACGCAGTATTTT
D: TRBD1; V: TRBV2; J: TRBJ2-5; size: .; CDR3: CASSRQGSREETQYF; DNA: TGTGCCAGCAGTAGACAGGGTTCTAGGGAAGAGACCCAGTACTTC
D: .; V: TRBV20-1; J: TRBJ1-1; size: few; CDR3: CSARLIAVNTEAFF; DNA: TGCAGTGCTAGGCTTATCGCGGTGAACACTGAAGCTTTCTTT
D: .; V: TRBV6-6; J: TRBJ1-2; size: .; CDR3: CASSYSGASYGYTF; DNA: TGTGCCAGCAGTTACTCCGGGGCCTCCTATGGCTACACCTTC
D: .; V: TRBV6-2/TRBV6-3; J: TRBJ1-1; size: .; CDR3: CASRYRGVNTEAFF; DNA: TGTGCCAGCAGATACAGAGGGGTGAACACTGAAGCTTTCTTT
D: TRBD1; V: TRBV9; J: TRBJ2-4; size: few; CDR3: CASSVGDRAKNIQYF; DNA: TGTGCCAGCAGCGTAGGGGACAGAGCCAAAAACATTCAGTACTTC
D: TRBD2; V: TRBV10-3; J: TRBJ2-5; size: many; CDR3: CATQAGESGETQYF; DNA: TGTGCCACTCAAGCGGGAGAATCGGGAGAGACCCAGTACTTC
D: TRBD2; V: TRBV3-1; J: TRBJ2-7; size: many; CDR3: CASSLTQSGRGEQYF; DNA: TGTGCCAGCAGCCTAACACAAAGCGGGAGGGGAGAGCAGTACTTC
D: .; V: TRBV12-3/TRBV12-4; J: TRBJ1-5; size: few; CDR3: CASRSGDQPQHF; DNA: TGTGCCAGCAGATCAGGGGATCAGCCCCAGCATTTT
D: TRBD1; V: TRBV20-1; J: TRBJ2-5; size: .; CDR3: CSATGTGVAIQETQYF; DNA: TGCAGTGCTACCGGGACAGGGGTCGCGATACAAGAGACCCAGTACTTC
D: TRBD1; V: TRBV2; J: TRBJ2-6; size: few; CDR3: CASSEGTGDLFSGANVLTF; DNA: TGTGCCAGCAGTGAGGGGACAGGGGACCTATTTTCTGGGGCCAACGTCCTGACTTTC
D: TRBD1; V: TRBV2; J: TRBJ2-6; size: .; CDR3: CASTSPTTGFMRPGANVLTF; DNA: TGTGCCAGCACCTCACCAACGACAGGGTTCATGCGACCAGGGGCCAACGTCCTGACTTTC
D: .; V: TRBV5-1; J: TRBJ2-1; size: many; CDR3: CASSLGQTDNEQFF; DNA: TGCGCCAGCAGCTTGGGCCAGACAGACAATGAGCAGTTCTTC
D: .; V: TRBV20-1; J: TRBJ1-2; size: many; CDR3: CSASSPGGGYGYTF; DNA: TGCAGTGCTAGTAGTCCGGGAGGAGGGTATGGCTACACCTTC
D: TRBD1; V: TRBV15; J: TRBJ1-5; size: many; CDR3: CATSATGGKRSNQPQHF; DNA: TGTGCCACCAGCGCTACAGGGGGAAAAAGGAGCAATCAGCCCCAGCATTTT
D: .; V: TRBV28; J: TRBJ2-1; size: many; CDR3: CASEGGDEQFF; DNA: TGTGCCAGCGAGGGCGGGGATGAGCAGTTCTTC
D: .; V: TRBV28; J: TRBJ2-1; size: few; CDR3: CASSWVGSSSYNEQFF; DNA: TGTGCCAGCAGTTGGGTCGGTTCCAGCTCCTACAATGAGCAGTTCTTC
D: .; V: TRBV28; J: TRBJ1-2; size: .; CDR3: CASSPPPDRTYGYTF; DNA: TGTGCCAGCAGTCCCCCTCCGGACCGCACCTATGGCTACACCTTC
D: .; V: TRBV5-1; J: TRBJ1-2; size: few; CDR3: CASSLGISGAHYGYTF; DNA: TGCGCCAGCAGCTTGGGAATATCGGGGGCCCACTATGGCTACACCTTC
D: TRBD1; V: TRBV12-3/TRBV12-4; J: TRBJ1-5; size: many; CDR3: CASSYRGTGATLNQPQHF; DNA: TGTGCCAGCAGTTACCGCGGGACAGGGGCCACCCTCAATCAGCCCCAGCATTTT
D: .; V: TRBV6-5; J: TRBJ2-7; size: many; CDR3: CASSYSGQGGTQSRYF; DNA: TGTGCCAGCAGTTACTCCGGGCAGGGGGGGACCCAGAGCAGGTACTTC
D: TRBD1; V: TRBV2; J: TRBJ2-7; size: many; CDR3: CASATGGRYEQYF; DNA: TGTGCCAGCGCGACAGGGGGCCGCTACGAGCAGTACTTC
D: .; V: TRBV9; J: TRBJ2-2; size: few; CDR3: CASSVESGAGGELFF; DNA: TGTGCCAGCAGCGTAGAGTCGGGGGCGGGCGGGGAGCTGTTTTTT
D: .; V: TRBV29-1; J: TRBJ2-1; size: few; CDR3: CSVEPETYNEQFF; DNA: TGCAGCGTTGAACCGGAAACCTACAATGAGCAGTTCTTC
D: .; V: TRBV29-1; J: TRBJ2-1; size: few; CDR3: CSVEGGSVYNEQFF; DNA: TGCAGCGTTGAAGGGGGTAGCGTGTACAATGAGCAGTTCTTC
D: .; V: TRBV20-1; J: TRBJ1-5; size: few; CDR3: CSAREVRDQPQHF; DNA: TGCAGTGCTAGAGAGGTTCGGGATCAGCCCCAGCATTTT